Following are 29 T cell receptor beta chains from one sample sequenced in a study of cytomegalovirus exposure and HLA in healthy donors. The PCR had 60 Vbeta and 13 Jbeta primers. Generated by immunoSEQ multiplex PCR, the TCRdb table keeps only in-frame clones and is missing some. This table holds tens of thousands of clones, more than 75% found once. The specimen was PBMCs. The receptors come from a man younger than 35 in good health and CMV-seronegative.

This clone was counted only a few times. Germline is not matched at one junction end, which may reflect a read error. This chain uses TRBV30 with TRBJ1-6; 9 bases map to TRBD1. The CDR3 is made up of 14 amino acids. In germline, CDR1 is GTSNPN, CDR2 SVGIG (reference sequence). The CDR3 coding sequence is TGTGCCTGGAGCGTATCGACAGGGGGTTCAACCCTCCACTTT. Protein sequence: CAWSVSTGGSTLHF.

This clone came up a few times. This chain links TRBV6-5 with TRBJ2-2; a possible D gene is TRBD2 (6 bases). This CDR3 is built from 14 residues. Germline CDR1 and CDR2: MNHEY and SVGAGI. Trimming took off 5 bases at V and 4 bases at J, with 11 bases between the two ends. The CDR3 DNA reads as TGTGCCAGCAGTGCGGGACGGATCACCGGGGAGCTGTTTTTT. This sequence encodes CASSAGRITGELFF.

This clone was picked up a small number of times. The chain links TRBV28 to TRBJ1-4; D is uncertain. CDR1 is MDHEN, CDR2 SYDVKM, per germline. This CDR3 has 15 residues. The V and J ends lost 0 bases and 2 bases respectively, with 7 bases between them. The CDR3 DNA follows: TGTGCCAGCAGTTTATGGAGGTCTACTAATGAAAAACTGTTTTTT. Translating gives CASSLWRSTNEKLFF.

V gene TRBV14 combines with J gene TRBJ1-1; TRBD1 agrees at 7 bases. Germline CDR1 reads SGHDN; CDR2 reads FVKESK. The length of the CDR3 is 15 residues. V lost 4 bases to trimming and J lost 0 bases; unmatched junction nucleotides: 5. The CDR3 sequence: CASSLRTGMNTEAFF. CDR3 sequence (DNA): TGTGCCAGCAGCCTCCGGACAGGAATGAACACTGAAGCTTTCTTT.

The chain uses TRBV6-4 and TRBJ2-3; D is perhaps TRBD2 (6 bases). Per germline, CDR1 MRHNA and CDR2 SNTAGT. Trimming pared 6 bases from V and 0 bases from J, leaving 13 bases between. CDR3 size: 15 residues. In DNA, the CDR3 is TGTGCCAGCAGCGGGAGAGCCCTTAGCACAGATACGCAGTATTTT. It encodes CASSGRALSTDTQYF.

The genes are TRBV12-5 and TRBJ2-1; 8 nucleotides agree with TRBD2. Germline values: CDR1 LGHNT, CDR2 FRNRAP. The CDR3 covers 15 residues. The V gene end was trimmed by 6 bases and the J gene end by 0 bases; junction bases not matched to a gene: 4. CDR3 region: CASGATSVSYNEQFF. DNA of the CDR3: TGTGCTAGTGGCGCGACTAGCGTCTCCTACAATGAGCAGTTCTTC.

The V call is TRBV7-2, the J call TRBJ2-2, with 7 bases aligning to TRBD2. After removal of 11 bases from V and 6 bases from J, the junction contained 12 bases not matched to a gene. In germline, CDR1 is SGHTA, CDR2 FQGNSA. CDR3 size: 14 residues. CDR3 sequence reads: CACGAGVAAGELFF. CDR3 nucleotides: TGTGCCTGCGGGGCGGGAGTTGCCGCCGGGGAGCTGTTTTTT.

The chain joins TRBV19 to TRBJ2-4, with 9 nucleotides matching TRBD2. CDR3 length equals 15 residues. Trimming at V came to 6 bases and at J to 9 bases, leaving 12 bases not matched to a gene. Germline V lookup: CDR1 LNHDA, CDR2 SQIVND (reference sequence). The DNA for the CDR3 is TGTGCCAGTAGGGCATCAGTAGCGGGGGACCTCATTCAGTACTTC. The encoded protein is CASRASVAGDLIQYF.

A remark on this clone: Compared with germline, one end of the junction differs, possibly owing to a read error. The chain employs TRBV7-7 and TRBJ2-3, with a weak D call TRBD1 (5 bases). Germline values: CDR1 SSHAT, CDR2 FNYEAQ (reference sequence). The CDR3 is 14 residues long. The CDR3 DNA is TGTGCTAGCAGCTTAAGCAGGGTGACAGATACGCAGTATTTT. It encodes CASSLSRVTDTQYF.

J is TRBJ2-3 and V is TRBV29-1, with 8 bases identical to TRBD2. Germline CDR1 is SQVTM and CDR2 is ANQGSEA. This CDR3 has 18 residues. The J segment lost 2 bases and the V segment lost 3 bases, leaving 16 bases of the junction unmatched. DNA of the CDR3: TGCAGCGTTGACCGACTCGGGGAGGTAGCGGGGCTCACAGATACGCAGTATTTT. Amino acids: CSVDRLGEVAGLTDTQYF.

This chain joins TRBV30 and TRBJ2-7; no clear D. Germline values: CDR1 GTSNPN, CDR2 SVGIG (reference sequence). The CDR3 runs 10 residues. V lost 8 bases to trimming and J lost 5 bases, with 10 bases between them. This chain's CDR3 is CAPKADEQYF. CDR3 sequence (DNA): TGTGCCCCAAAGGCGGACGAGCAGTACTTC.

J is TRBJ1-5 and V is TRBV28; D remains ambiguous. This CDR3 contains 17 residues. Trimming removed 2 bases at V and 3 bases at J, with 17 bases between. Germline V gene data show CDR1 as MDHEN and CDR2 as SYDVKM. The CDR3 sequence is CASSLSSWRQINQPQHF. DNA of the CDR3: TGTGCCAGCAGTTTAAGTAGTTGGCGACAAATCAATCAGCCCCAGCATTTT.

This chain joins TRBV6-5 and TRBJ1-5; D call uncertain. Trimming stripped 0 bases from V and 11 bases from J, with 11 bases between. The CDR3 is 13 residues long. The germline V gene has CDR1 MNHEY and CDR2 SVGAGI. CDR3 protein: CASSYSIVTTQHF. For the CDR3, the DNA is TGTGCCAGCAGTTACTCGATAGTCACCACCCAGCATTTT.

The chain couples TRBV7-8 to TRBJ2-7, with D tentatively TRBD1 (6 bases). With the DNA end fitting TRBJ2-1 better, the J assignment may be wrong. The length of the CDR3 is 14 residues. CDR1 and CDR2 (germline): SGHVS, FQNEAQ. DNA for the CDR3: TGTGCCAGCAGCTACGACAGGCTTGCCTACGAGCAGTTCTTC. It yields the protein CASSYDRLAYEQFF.

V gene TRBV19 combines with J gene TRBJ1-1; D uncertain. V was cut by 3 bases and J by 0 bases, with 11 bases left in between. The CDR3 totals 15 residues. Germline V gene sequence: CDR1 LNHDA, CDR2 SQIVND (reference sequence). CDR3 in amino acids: CASSIIDTLNTEAFF. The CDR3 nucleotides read TGTGCCAGTAGTATCATCGACACGTTGAACACTGAAGCTTTCTTT.

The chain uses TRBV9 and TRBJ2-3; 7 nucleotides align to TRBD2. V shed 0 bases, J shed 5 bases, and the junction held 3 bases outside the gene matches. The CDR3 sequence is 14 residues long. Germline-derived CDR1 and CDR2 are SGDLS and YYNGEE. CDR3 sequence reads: CASSVDPSGDTQYF. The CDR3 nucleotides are TGTGCCAGCAGCGTAGACCCTAGCGGAGATACGCAGTATTTT.

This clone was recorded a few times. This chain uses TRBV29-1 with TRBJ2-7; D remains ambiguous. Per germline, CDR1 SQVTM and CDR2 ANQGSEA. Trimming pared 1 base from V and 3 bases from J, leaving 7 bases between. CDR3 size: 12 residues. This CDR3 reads CSVEVRLYEQYF. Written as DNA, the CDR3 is TGCAGCGTTGAAGTGCGGCTCTACGAGCAGTACTTC.

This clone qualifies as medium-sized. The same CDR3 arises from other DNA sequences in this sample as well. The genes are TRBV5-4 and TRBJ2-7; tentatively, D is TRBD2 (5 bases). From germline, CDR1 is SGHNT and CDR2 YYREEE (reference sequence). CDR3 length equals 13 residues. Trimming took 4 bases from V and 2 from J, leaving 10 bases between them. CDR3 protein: CASSPGTAYEQYF. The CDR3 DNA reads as TGTGCCAGCAGCCCGGGAACGGCCTACGAGCAGTACTTC. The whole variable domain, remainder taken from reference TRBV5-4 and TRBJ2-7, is ETGVTQSPTHLIKTRGQQVTLRCSSQSGHNTVSWYQQALGQGPQFIFQYYREEENGRGNFPPRFSGLQFPNYSSELNVNALELDDSALYLCASSPGTAYEQYFGPGTRLTVT.

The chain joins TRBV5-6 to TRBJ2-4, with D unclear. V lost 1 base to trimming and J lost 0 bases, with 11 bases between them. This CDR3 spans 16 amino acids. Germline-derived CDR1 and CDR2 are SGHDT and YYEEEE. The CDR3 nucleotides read TGTGCCAGCAGCTTGTTTGGTGGCGGAGCCAAAAACATTCAGTACTTC. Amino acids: CASSLFGGGAKNIQYF.

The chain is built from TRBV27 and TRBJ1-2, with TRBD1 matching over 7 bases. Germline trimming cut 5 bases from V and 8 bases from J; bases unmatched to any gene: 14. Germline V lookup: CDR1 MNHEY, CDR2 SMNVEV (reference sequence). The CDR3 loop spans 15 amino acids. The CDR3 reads CASSHSGGTNRGYTF. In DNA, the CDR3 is TGTGCCAGCAGTCACTCAGGGGGGACGAACAGGGGCTACACCTTC.

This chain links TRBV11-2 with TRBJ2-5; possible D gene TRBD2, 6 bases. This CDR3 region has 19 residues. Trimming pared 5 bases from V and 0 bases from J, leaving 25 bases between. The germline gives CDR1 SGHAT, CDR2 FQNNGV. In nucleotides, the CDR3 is TGTGCCAGCAGCCCCAAGACATCCTATAGCGGACGGTACCAAGAGACCCAGTACTTC. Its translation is CASSPKTSYSGRYQETQYF. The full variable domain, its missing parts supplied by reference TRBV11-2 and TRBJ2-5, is EAGVAQSPRYKIIEKRQSVAFWCNPISGHATLYWYQQILGQGPKLLIQFQNNGVVDDSQLPKDRFSAERLKGVDSTLKIQPAKLEDSAVYLCASSPKTSYSGRYQETQYFGPGTRLLVL.

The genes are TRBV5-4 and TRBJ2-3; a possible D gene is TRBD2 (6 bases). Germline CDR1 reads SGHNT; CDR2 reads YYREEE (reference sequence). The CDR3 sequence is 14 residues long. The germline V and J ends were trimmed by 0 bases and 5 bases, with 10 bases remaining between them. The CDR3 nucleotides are TGTGCCAGCAGCTTGGGAGGGACTGTAGATACGCAGTATTTT. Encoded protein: CASSLGGTVDTQYF.

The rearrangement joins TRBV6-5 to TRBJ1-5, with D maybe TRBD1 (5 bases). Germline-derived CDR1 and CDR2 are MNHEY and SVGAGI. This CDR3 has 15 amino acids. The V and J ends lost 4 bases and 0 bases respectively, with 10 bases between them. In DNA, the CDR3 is TGTGCCAGCAGTTTGACAGTGAATAGCAATCAGCCCCAGCATTTT. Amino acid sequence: CASSLTVNSNQPQHF.

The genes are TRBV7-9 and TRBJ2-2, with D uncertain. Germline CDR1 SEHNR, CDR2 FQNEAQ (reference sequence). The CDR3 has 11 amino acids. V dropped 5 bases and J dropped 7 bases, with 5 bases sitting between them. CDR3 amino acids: CASSRGGELFF. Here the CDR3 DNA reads TGTGCCAGCAGCCGAGGCGGGGAGCTGTTTTTT.

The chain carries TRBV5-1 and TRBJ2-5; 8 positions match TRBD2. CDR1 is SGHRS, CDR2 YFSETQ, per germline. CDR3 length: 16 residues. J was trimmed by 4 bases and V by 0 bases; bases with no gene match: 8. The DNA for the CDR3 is TGCGCCAGCAGCTTGGGTAATAGCGGGGTTCTAGAGACCCAGTACTTC. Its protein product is CASSLGNSGVLETQYF.

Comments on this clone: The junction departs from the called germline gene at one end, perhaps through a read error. CDR3 sequence: CASTLGGGSYEQYF. The DNA of the CDR3 is TGTGCCAGCACCTTGGGGGGCGGTTCCTACGAGCAGTACTTC. The chain links TRBV5-4 to TRBJ2-7, with D perhaps TRBD1 or TRBD2 (6 bases each). The CDR3 extends over 14 amino acids. CDR1 is SGHNT, CDR2 YYREEE, per germline (reference sequence). The full variable domain, its missing parts supplied by reference TRBV5-4 and TRBJ2-7, is ETGVTQSPTHLIKTRGQQVTLRCSSQSGHNTVSWYQQALGQGPQFIFQYYREEENGRGNFPPRFSGLQFPNYSSELNVNALELDDSALYLCASTLGGGSYEQYFGPGTRLTVT.

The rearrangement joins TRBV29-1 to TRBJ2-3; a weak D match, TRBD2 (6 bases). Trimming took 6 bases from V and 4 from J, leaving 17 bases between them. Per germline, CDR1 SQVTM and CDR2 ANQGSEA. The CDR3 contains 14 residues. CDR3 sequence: CSVESGPRADTQYF. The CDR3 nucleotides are TGCAGCGTCGAAAGCGGGCCCAGGGCAGATACGCAGTATTTT.

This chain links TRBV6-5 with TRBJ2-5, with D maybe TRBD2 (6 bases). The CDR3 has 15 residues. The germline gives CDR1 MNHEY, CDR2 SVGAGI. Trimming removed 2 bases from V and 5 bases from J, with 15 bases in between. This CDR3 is CASSYLQGTPETQYF. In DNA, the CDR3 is TGTGCCAGCAGTTACCTCCAAGGGACTCCGGAGACCCAGTACTTC.

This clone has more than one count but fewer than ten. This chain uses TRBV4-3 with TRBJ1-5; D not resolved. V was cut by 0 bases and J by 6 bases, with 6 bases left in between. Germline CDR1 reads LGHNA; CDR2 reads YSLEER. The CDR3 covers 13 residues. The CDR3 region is CASSQDLGQPQHF. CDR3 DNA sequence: TGCGCCAGCAGCCAAGACCTAGGTCAGCCCCAGCATTTT.